The 10 T cell receptor beta chains below were found in one sample sequenced in a study of T-cell memory formation after mild COVID-19. TCRdb itself ran the 5' RACE reads through MiXCR, one entry per CDR3 protein. Counted here are over 500,000 distinct CDR3 sequences, 15% to 20% occurring once; the ten biggest clones make up about 8.1%. The sequenced sample consisted of PBMCs or a T cell subset sorted from them (not recorded which). The receptors were sampled from an adult woman who had mild COVID-19 (a few samples of this study predate the infection). Cell type and time point are not known.

The V call is TRBV12-3 or TRBV12-4, the J call TRBJ2-3, with TRBD2 as a possible D gene (5 bases). The V end was cut by 3 bases, the J end by 0 bases, with 31 bases between. The CDR3 is 22 amino acids. The CDR3 spells CASSFKLHLRLTLRTSTDTQYF. CDR3 sequence (DNA): TGTGCCAGCAGTTTTAAGCTCCACCTACGACTAACCCTTAGAACTAGCACAGATACGCAGTATTTT.

This clonotype was picked up a small number of times. The chain combines TRBV7-9 with TRBJ2-5, with 8 bases identical to TRBD2. Trimming took 3 bases from V and 2 from J; bases not matched to a gene: 5. Germline V gene data show CDR1 as SEHNR and CDR2 as FQNEAQ (reference sequence). This CDR3 region has 15 residues. The CDR3 spells CASSFALAAQETQYF. As DNA, the CDR3 is TGTGCCAGCAGCTTCGCACTAGCGGCACAAGAGACCCAGTACTTC.

This chain joins TRBV7-9 and TRBJ1-6; unclear D gene. Per germline, CDR1 SEHNR and CDR2 FQNEAQ (reference sequence). This CDR3 contains 16 residues. Between the trimmed V and J ends, which lost 1 base and 0 bases, there was a span of 7 bases. The CDR3 DNA sequence: TGTGCCAGCAGCTTAGATCGGAGCTCCTATAATTCACCCCTCCACTTT. Translated: CASSLDRSSYNSPLHF.

This clonotype was recorded a few times. J is TRBJ1-3 and V is TRBV20-1; tentative D call: TRBD1 (6 bases). Germline CDR1 and CDR2: DFQATT and SNEGSKA (reference sequence). The V end was cut by 3 bases, the J end by 0 bases, with 15 bases between. CDR3 length: 16 amino acids. CDR3 loop: CSASRAGALSGNTIYF. DNA for the CDR3: TGCAGTGCTAGCAGAGCGGGGGCGCTCTCTGGAAACACCATATATTTT.

CDR3: CASSAPGRWDYTF. In DNA, the CDR3 is TGTGCCAGCAGCGCTCCAGGGAGGTGGGACTACACCTTC. This chain joins TRBV9 and TRBJ1-2, with D maybe TRBD1 (5 bases). Germline V gene data show CDR1 as SGDLS and CDR2 as YYNGEE. This CDR3 is built from 13 residues. The V end lost 3 bases, the J end lost 10 bases, and 16 bases lay between the germline ends.

This clonotype occurred a few times. The genes are TRBV7-9 and TRBJ2-5; tentative D call: TRBD1 (5 bases). Between the trimmed V and J ends, which lost 1 base and 2 bases, there was a span of 11 bases. The CDR3 contains 15 residues. Germline CDR1 reads SEHNR; CDR2 reads FQNEAQ (reference sequence). The CDR3 region has the DNA TGTGCCAGCAGCTTAGGGCTGAACAGGCAAGAGACCCAGTACTTC. Residues: CASSLGLNRQETQYF.

This clonotype was detected only a few times. As DNA, the CDR3 is TGTGCCAGCAGTTTAGGGACAGGGCACACAGATACGCAGTATTTT. As protein: CASSLGTGHTDTQYF. The chain employs TRBV12-3 or TRBV12-4 and TRBJ2-3; 8 bases line up with TRBD1. Trimming cost V 1 base and J 2 bases; bases outside gene matches: 2. This CDR3 is 15 amino acids long.

This clonotype has more than one count but fewer than ten. J is TRBJ2-1 and V is TRBV6-5; TRBD1 matches 7 bases. The V segment lost 6 bases and the J segment 4 bases; nucleotides outside the gene matches: 9. This CDR3 contains 15 residues. The germline gives CDR1 MNHEY, CDR2 SVGAGI. The CDR3 region is CASSTGTERYNEQFF. The CDR3 DNA sequence: TGTGCCAGCAGCACCGGGACAGAGAGATACAATGAGCAGTTCTTC.

A few counts support this clonotype. The chain recombines TRBV12-5 with TRBJ2-3, with TRBD2 matching 10 bases. CDR1 is LGHNT, CDR2 FRNRAP, per germline. The V segment lost 0 bases and the J segment 2 bases; nucleotides outside the gene matches: 2. The CDR3 length is 16 residues. The CDR3 nucleotides read TGTGCTAGTGGTTTGGTCCTAGCGGGGGACACAGATACGCAGTATTTT. Amino acid sequence: CASGLVLAGDTDTQYF.

The chain employs TRBV6-5 and TRBJ1-2; D possibly corresponds to TRBD1 (5 bases). The CDR3 covers 12 residues. Germline V gives CDR1 MNHEY, CDR2 SVGAGI. Trimming took 6 bases from V and 7 from J, leaving 12 bases between them. DNA for the CDR3: TGTGCCAGCAGGAGGGACGATCGTGGCTACACCTTC. It is translated as CASRRDDRGYTF.